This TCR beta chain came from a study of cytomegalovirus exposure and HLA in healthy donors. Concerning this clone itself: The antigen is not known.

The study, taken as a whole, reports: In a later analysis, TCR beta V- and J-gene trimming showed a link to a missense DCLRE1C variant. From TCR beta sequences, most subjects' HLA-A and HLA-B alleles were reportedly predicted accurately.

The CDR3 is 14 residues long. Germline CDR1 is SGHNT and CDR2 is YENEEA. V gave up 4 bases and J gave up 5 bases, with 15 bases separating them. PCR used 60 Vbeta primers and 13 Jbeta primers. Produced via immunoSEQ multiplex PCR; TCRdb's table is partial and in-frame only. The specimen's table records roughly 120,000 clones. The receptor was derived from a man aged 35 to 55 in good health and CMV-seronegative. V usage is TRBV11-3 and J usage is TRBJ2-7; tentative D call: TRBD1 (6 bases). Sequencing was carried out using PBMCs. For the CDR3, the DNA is TGTGCCAGCAGCTCCAAACAGGGAACCCACGAGCAGTACTTC. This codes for CASSSKQGTHEQYF.